The clone carrying this TCR delta chain was counted only a few times. The antigen is unknown. With V trimmed by 1 base and J by 1 base, 29 bases remained unmatched. Germline CDR1 and CDR2: TSWWSYY and QGS. This CDR3 has 25 amino acids. Extracted RNA was reverse transcribed into cDNA. Multiplex PCR used pooled V-gene forward primers and a constant-region reverse primer to amplify CDR3s. With CATT, TCRdb re-called clones from the multiplex PCR reads. The table includes 45,000 to 60,000 delta-chain clones, more than 15% detected once. The data stem from a study of Vδ1+ human thymocytes. Study findings and constraints: Many TRG clonotypes were shared between donors; TRD repertoires were essentially private. Despite high sort purity, around 19% of thymic T cell receptor delta sequences were Vdelta2. In the thymus, TRG and TRD repertoires looked highly polyclonal with Gaussian CDR3 lengths.

Alphabeta T cells were depleted, then CD3+ Vdelta1+ Vdelta2- thymocytes were FACS-sorted. Between roughly 98% and 99.6% of sorted thymocytes were Vdelta1+. The source of this sequence is a boy under two years old who had congenital heart surgery. Sequencing was carried out using Vdelta1+ gamma-delta thymocytes from the thymus. The subset here: FACS-sorted CD3+ TCRalphabeta- TCRVdelta1+ TCRVdelta2- thymocytes. The V call is TRDV1, the J call TRDJ1, with 11 nucleotides matching TRDD3. The CDR3 reads CALGEPTSYRRPTYWGIRATDKLIF. DNA for the CDR3: TGTGCTCTTGGGGAACCGACTTCCTACAGACGACCGACCTACTGGGGGATAAGAGCCACCGATAAACTCATCTTT.